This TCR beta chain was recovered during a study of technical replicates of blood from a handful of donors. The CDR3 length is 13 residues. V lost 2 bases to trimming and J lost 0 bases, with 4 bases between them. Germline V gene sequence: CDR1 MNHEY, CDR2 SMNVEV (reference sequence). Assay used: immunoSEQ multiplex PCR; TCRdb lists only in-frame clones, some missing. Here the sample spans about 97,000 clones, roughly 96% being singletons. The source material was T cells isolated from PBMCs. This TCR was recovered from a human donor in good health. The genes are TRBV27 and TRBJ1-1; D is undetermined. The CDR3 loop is CASSLQMNTEAFF. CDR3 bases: TGTGCCAGCAGTTTACAAATGAACACTGAAGCTTTCTTT.